This T cell receptor beta chain was sequenced in a study of OX40 agonist ivuxolimab in advanced cancers. With regard to this clone: Its specificity is unknown.

General study results and limits: The study found among the lowest clonal expansion in partial responders at 0.1-3.0 mg/kg. Expanded clones were, on average, more numerous among CD8+ T cells than CD4+.

Only in-frame clones appear in the TCRdb table, and some are missing; sequencing was by immunoSEQ multiplex PCR. The sample shows about 14,000 clones, around four fifths of them seen only once. Germline V gene sequence: CDR1 MNHEY, CDR2 SVGAGI. The CDR3 has 13 residues. V was pared by 8 bases and J by 0 bases, with 5 bases between. The chain couples TRBV6-5 to TRBJ2-6; D is unclear. This TCR derives from an adult with an advanced solid tumor such as melanoma, head and neck, liver or kidney cancer. This material consisted of CD4+ or CD8+ T cells sorted from blood, taken in a trial of the OX40 agonist ivuxolimab. CDR3 sequence: CASCVSGANVLTF. In DNA form, the CDR3 reads TGTGCCAGCTGCGTCTCTGGGGCCAACGTCCTGACTTTC.